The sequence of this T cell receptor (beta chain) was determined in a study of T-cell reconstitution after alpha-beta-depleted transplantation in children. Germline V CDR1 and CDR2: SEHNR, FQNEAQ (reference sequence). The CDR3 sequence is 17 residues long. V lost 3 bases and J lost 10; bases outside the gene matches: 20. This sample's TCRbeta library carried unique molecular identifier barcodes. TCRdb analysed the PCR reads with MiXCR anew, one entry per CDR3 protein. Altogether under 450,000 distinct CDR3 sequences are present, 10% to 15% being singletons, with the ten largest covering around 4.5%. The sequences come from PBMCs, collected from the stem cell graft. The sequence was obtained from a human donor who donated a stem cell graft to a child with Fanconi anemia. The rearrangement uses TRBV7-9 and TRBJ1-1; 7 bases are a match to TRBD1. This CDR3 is CASSFLQGSDRVGGAFF. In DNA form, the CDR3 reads TGTGCCAGCAGCTTTTTACAGGGTTCTGACAGGGTTGGTGGAGCTTTCTTT.